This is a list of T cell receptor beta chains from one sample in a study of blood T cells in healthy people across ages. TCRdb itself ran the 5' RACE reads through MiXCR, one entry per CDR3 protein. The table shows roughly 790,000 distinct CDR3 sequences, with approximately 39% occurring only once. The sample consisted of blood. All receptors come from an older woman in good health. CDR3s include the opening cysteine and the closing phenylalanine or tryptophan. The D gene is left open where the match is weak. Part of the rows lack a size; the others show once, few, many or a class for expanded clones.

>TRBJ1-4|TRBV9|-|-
TGTGCCAGCAGCGTAGGGACGGCGAATGAAAAACTGTTTTTT
CASSVGTANEKLFF
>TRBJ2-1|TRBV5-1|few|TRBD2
TGCGCCAGCACCCCCAGCGGGAGCTCCTACAATGAGCAGTTCTTC
CASTPSGSSYNEQFF
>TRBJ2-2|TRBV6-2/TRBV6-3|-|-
TGTGCCAGCAGCCCAAGCGGCCCCGGGGAGCTGTTTTTT
CASSPSGPGELFF
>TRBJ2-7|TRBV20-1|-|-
TGCAGTGCGGATCGAGACGGAGCTTCCTACGAGCAGTACTTC
CSADRDGASYEQYF
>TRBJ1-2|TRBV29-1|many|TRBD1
TGCAGCGTTTCTCAGGGGGCCTCCAACTATGGCTACACCTTC
CSVSQGASNYGYTF
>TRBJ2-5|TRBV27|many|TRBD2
TGTGCCAGCACCACCTTAGCGGGTCGAGGGACCCAGTACTTC
CASTTLAGRGTQYF
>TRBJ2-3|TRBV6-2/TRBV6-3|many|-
TGTGCCAGCAGCCCGCCGGGTGCAGATACGCAGTATTTT
CASSPPGADTQYF
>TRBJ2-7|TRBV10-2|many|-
TGCGCCAGCAGTGGGGACCGCCTCTACGAGCAGTACTTC
CASSGDRLYEQYF
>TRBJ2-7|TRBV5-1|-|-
TGCGCCAGCAGCAATTATGGCGGATCTCACGAGCAGTACTTC
CASSNYGGSHEQYF
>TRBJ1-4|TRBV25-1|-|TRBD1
TGTGCCAGCAGTCCCAAGGTGACAGGGACAACTAATGAAAAACTGTTTTTT
CASSPKVTGTTNEKLFF
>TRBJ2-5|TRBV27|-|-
TGTGCCAGCAGTTCCCATTTACCGACAGGCCATGAGACCCAGTACTTC
CASSSHLPTGHETQYF
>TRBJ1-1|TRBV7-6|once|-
TGTGCCAGCAGCCCGACCCTCAGAGCAGGGCTCATGAACACTGAAGCTTTCTTT
CASSPTLRAGLMNTEAFF
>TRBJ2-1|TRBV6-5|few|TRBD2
TGTGCCAGCAGTTACTCCCAACGGGAGGTCCCGAATGAGCAGTTCTTC
CASSYSQREVPNEQFF
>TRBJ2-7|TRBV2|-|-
TGTGCCAGCAGTGTACAGGTCCCCAGCTCCTACGAGCAGTACTTC
CASSVQVPSSYEQYF
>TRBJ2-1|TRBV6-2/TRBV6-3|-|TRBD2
TGTGCCAGCAGTTATACGGCGGGAGGGTCGGTTATTGAGCAGTTCTTC
CASSYTAGGSVIEQFF
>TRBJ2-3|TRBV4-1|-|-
TGCGCCAGCAGCCAATCTCCAGAGGGGGGACCCAGCACAGATACGCAGTATTTT
CASSQSPEGGPSTDTQYF
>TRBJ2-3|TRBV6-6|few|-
TGTGCCAGCACCACTCTAGGTGCAGATACGCAGTATTTT
CASTTLGADTQYF
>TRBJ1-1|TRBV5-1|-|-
TGCGCCAGCAGCTTGCGGATACTGAACACTGAAGCTTTCTTT
CASSLRILNTEAFF
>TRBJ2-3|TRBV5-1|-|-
TGCGCCAGCAGGCCGGGCCCAACAGAGGATACGCAGTATTTT
CASRPGPTEDTQYF
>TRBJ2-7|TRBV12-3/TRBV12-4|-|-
TGTGCCAGCAGCCCCAGGGACTCTCCTAACTACGAGCAGTACTTC
CASSPRDSPNYEQYF